This TCR beta chain was identified in a study of high-grade serous ovarian cancer treatment subgroups. Study-level background: Each sample yielded on average around 7,300 unique TCR beta rearrangements from approximately 13,000 reads. Study-level findings and limits: Higher neoantigen levels went with greater TCR clonal relatedness. Bulk tumor TCR sequencing gave no spatial information. Tumors within one patient showed repertoire similarity of about 0.095 to 0.85.

About this clone: Its antigen remains unknown.

Method: immunoSEQ multiplex PCR; TCRdb's copy keeps in-frame clones and lacks some. The table lists more than 1,500 clones, approximately 75% of them singletons, with approximately 40% in the top ten. Tumor tissue was taken before any definitive surgery or chemotherapy was given. The sequence was collected from a human donor with high-grade serous ovarian cancer. Sequenced sample: tumor tissue.

The CDR3 sequence is CASRPSGQTSGNTIYF. The CDR3 coding sequence is TGTGCCAGCAGACCAAGTGGACAGACCTCAGGAAACACCATATATTTT. The chain is built from TRBV27 and TRBJ1-3, with D perhaps matching TRBD1 (6 bases). V was cut by 6 bases and J by 4 bases, with 19 bases left in between. The germline V gene has CDR1 MNHEY and CDR2 SMNVEV (reference sequence). The CDR3 consists of 16 residues.